The rows below give T cell receptor beta chains drawn from one sample of a study of cytomegalovirus exposure and HLA in healthy donors. Some clones are missing from TCRdb's copy, which holds only in-frame ones; the method was immunoSEQ multiplex PCR. In the table there are about 280,000 clones, around 90% of which are singletons. Material: PBMCs. These receptors were taken from a woman under 30 in good health and CMV-seronegative. CDR3s include the opening cysteine and the closing phenylalanine or tryptophan. Fields, in order: J gene, V gene, D gene, clone size, CDR3 DNA, CDR3 protein. D genes are given only for firm matches. For some rows the clone size is stated as once, few or many, or as a class when expanded; others skip it.

j_call: TRBJ2-7
v_call: TRBV5-1
d_call: -
clone_size: -
cdr3_nt: TGCGCCAGCAGCTTCCGAGACAGATACGAGCAGTACTTC
cdr3_aa: CASSFRDRYEQYF

j_call: TRBJ2-7
v_call: TRBV13
d_call: -
clone_size: -
cdr3_nt: TGTGCCAGCAGCTTAGGAACAGGGACCTACGAGCAGTACTTC
cdr3_aa: CASSLGTGTYEQYF

j_call: TRBJ2-1
v_call: TRBV9
d_call: -
clone_size: -
cdr3_nt: TGTGCCAGCAGCTTCCTCGGGACTCCTGACAATGAGCAGTTCTTC
cdr3_aa: CASSFLGTPDNEQFF

j_call: TRBJ2-5
v_call: TRBV6-6
d_call: -
clone_size: -
cdr3_nt: TGTGCCAGCAGTTACCGGTCCCTACAAGAGACCCAGTACTTC
cdr3_aa: CASSYRSLQETQYF

j_call: TRBJ2-2
v_call: TRBV2
d_call: TRBD1
clone_size: -
cdr3_nt: TGTGCCAGCCTGGGACAGCTCCCCGGGGAGCTGTTTTTT
cdr3_aa: CASLGQLPGELFF

j_call: TRBJ2-1
v_call: TRBV10-2
d_call: -
clone_size: -
cdr3_nt: TGCGCCAGCAGTGCGGGGGACCGAGAGCAGTTCTTC
cdr3_aa: CASSAGDREQFF

j_call: TRBJ1-1
v_call: TRBV4-1
d_call: TRBD1
clone_size: -
cdr3_nt: TGCGCCAGCAGCCAAACAGGGGGTCGCATGAACACTGAAGCTTTCTTT
cdr3_aa: CASSQTGGRMNTEAFF

j_call: TRBJ2-7
v_call: TRBV11-2
d_call: TRBD1
clone_size: -
cdr3_nt: TGTGCCAGCAGCGAATATAGGGGGCAAGTATCCTACGAGCAGTACTTC
cdr3_aa: CASSEYRGQVSYEQYF

j_call: TRBJ1-2
v_call: TRBV20-1
d_call: -
clone_size: -
cdr3_nt: TGCAGTGCTAGGTCCACTTATGGCTACACCTTC
cdr3_aa: CSARSTYGYTF

j_call: TRBJ2-7
v_call: TRBV5-6
d_call: -
clone_size: -
cdr3_nt: TGTGCCAGCAGAAGCTCCGGGGTGTTCTACGAGCAGTACTTC
cdr3_aa: CASRSSGVFYEQYF

j_call: TRBJ2-7
v_call: TRBV27
d_call: TRBD2
clone_size: -
cdr3_nt: TGTGCCAGCAGTTTATTCTCTAGCGGCCCCTACGAGCAGTACTTC
cdr3_aa: CASSLFSSGPYEQYF

j_call: TRBJ1-1
v_call: TRBV11-2
d_call: TRBD1
clone_size: few
cdr3_nt: TGTGCCAGCAGCTTGGGGGACAGGGGAGGAACTGAAGCTTTCTTT
cdr3_aa: CASSLGDRGGTEAFF

j_call: TRBJ2-3
v_call: TRBV6-5
d_call: TRBD2
clone_size: -
cdr3_nt: TGTGCCAGCAGTTACTCGGAAAGCGGGGGGGCAGATACGCAGTATTTT
cdr3_aa: CASSYSESGGADTQYF

j_call: TRBJ2-7
v_call: TRBV9
d_call: -
clone_size: -
cdr3_nt: TGTGCCAGCAGCTCCCGGACAGAGCGCGAGCAGTACTTC
cdr3_aa: CASSSRTEREQYF

j_call: TRBJ1-2
v_call: TRBV5-4
d_call: TRBD1
clone_size: -
cdr3_nt: TGTGCCAGCAGTCTCTGGACAGGAGCTGCTAGAGGCTACACCTTC
cdr3_aa: CASSLWTGAARGYTF

j_call: TRBJ1-5
v_call: TRBV11-2
d_call: TRBD1
clone_size: -
cdr3_nt: TGTGCCAGCAGCTTAGATGGCAGGGGGAATCAGCCCCAGCATTTT
cdr3_aa: CASSLDGRGNQPQHF

j_call: TRBJ2-7
v_call: TRBV10-1
d_call: -
clone_size: few
cdr3_nt: TGCGCCAGCAGTGATTTGGCGGGTACCTACGAGCAGTACTTC
cdr3_aa: CASSDLAGTYEQYF

j_call: TRBJ1-2
v_call: TRBV6-6
d_call: TRBD1
clone_size: -
cdr3_nt: TGTGCCATCACGACAGGGGGCGAGGGCTACACCTTC
cdr3_aa: CAITTGGEGYTF

j_call: TRBJ2-2
v_call: TRBV13
d_call: -
clone_size: -
cdr3_nt: TGTGCCAGCAGCAAGCCGGCGGCTCGGACCGGGGAGCTGTTTTTT
cdr3_aa: CASSKPAARTGELFF

j_call: TRBJ2-3
v_call: TRBV30
d_call: TRBD1
clone_size: -
cdr3_nt: TGTGCCTGGGCCCCGGGACAGTTTCGCACAGATACGCAGTATTTT
cdr3_aa: CAWAPGQFRTDTQYF

j_call: TRBJ2-1
v_call: TRBV10-3
d_call: TRBD2
clone_size: -
cdr3_nt: TGTGCCATCAGCGATGGGACTAGCGCCTACAATGAGCAGTTCTTC
cdr3_aa: CAISDGTSAYNEQFF

j_call: TRBJ1-4
v_call: TRBV5-6
d_call: TRBD1
clone_size: -
cdr3_nt: TGTGCCAGCAGCGACCAGGGGGCTGGTGAAAAACTGTTTTTT
cdr3_aa: CASSDQGAGEKLFF

j_call: TRBJ1-2
v_call: TRBV7-9
d_call: -
clone_size: -
cdr3_nt: TGTGCCAGCAGCATACAGGTGGATGGCTACACCTTC
cdr3_aa: CASSIQVDGYTF

j_call: TRBJ1-1
v_call: TRBV10-3
d_call: -
clone_size: -
cdr3_nt: TGTGCCGTGATGGAGGGGAGGGCGAACATGAACACTGAAGCTTTCTTT
cdr3_aa: CAVMEGRANMNTEAFF

j_call: TRBJ2-1
v_call: TRBV7-3
d_call: TRBD2
clone_size: -
cdr3_nt: TGTGCCAGCAGCTTACTCCTAGCGGGGGGTCGCAATGAGCAGTTCTTC
cdr3_aa: CASSLLLAGGRNEQFF

j_call: TRBJ2-3
v_call: TRBV5-1
d_call: -
clone_size: -
cdr3_nt: TGCGCCAGCAGCCCGGTAGCTTTCAGAGGCACAGATACGCAGTATTTT
cdr3_aa: CASSPVAFRGTDTQYF

j_call: TRBJ2-2
v_call: TRBV5-1
d_call: -
clone_size: -
cdr3_nt: TGCGCCAGCAGCTCCCCGGAACAGGGTAACACCGGGGAGCTGTTTTTT
cdr3_aa: CASSSPEQGNTGELFF

j_call: TRBJ2-5
v_call: TRBV6-1
d_call: TRBD1
clone_size: -
cdr3_nt: TGTGCCAGCGGACTACTTGGGACAGGAAAAGAGACCCAGTACTTC
cdr3_aa: CASGLLGTGKETQYF

j_call: TRBJ1-4
v_call: TRBV5-3
d_call: -
clone_size: -
cdr3_nt: TGTGCCAGAAGCTTAGGCCCGGGTAATGAAAAACTGTTTTTT
cdr3_aa: CARSLGPGNEKLFF

j_call: TRBJ2-5
v_call: TRBV30
d_call: TRBD2
clone_size: once
cdr3_nt: TGTGCCTGGAGTCCCGGGGGGGCGGAGACCCAGTACTTC
cdr3_aa: CAWSPGGAETQYF

j_call: TRBJ2-3
v_call: TRBV7-3
d_call: TRBD1
clone_size: -
cdr3_nt: TGTGCCAGCAGCCCAGAAAGGGCACAGGGGCATACGCAGTATTTT
cdr3_aa: CASSPERAQGHTQYF

j_call: TRBJ2-3
v_call: TRBV7-5
d_call: -
clone_size: once
cdr3_nt: TGTGCCAGAAGCAAACGAGGGGGAAACACAGATACGCAGTATTTT
cdr3_aa: CARSKRGGNTDTQYF

j_call: TRBJ2-7
v_call: TRBV5-1
d_call: TRBD1
clone_size: once
cdr3_nt: TGCGCCAGCAGCTTGGTTCCACTCCGGCAGGGGGTCTACGAGCAGTACTTC
cdr3_aa: CASSLVPLRQGVYEQYF

j_call: TRBJ1-5
v_call: TRBV10-3
d_call: -
clone_size: few
cdr3_nt: TGTGCCATCAGCGGAGACAGAGATCAGCCCCAGCATTTT
cdr3_aa: CAISGDRDQPQHF

j_call: TRBJ2-1
v_call: TRBV13
d_call: TRBD1
clone_size: -
cdr3_nt: TGTGCCAGCAGCTCCTCGGACAGGCCGCAGTTCTTC
cdr3_aa: CASSSSDRPQFF

j_call: TRBJ1-1
v_call: TRBV5-1
d_call: -
clone_size: once
cdr3_nt: TGCGCCAGCAGCTTGGTCTCTGGGCGGGTTGAAGCTTTCTTT
cdr3_aa: CASSLVSGRVEAFF

j_call: TRBJ2-7
v_call: TRBV4-2
d_call: TRBD2
clone_size: -
cdr3_nt: TGTGCCAGCAGCCAAGTAGGTAGCGGGGTATACGAGCAGTACTTC
cdr3_aa: CASSQVGSGVYEQYF

j_call: TRBJ1-5
v_call: TRBV7-9
d_call: -
clone_size: -
cdr3_nt: TGTGCCAGCAGCCTAGACAGCTCCAATCAGCCCCAGCATTTT
cdr3_aa: CASSLDSSNQPQHF

j_call: TRBJ2-1
v_call: TRBV27
d_call: TRBD2
clone_size: -
cdr3_nt: TGTGCCAGCAGTTTGGGGAGTGGACTAGCGATCAATGAGCAGTTCTTC
cdr3_aa: CASSLGSGLAINEQFF

j_call: TRBJ1-3
v_call: TRBV9
d_call: -
clone_size: -
cdr3_nt: TGTGCCAGCAGCGTAGGGGCAGGCAATGGAAACACCATATATTTT
cdr3_aa: CASSVGAGNGNTIYF

j_call: TRBJ1-1
v_call: TRBV30
d_call: -
clone_size: -
cdr3_nt: TGTGCCTGGAGTGTACGGGACTCTTACACTGAAGCTTTCTTT
cdr3_aa: CAWSVRDSYTEAFF

j_call: TRBJ2-3
v_call: TRBV7-3
d_call: -
clone_size: -
cdr3_nt: TGTGCCAGCAGCTTACTACCGGGGGTTAGCACAGATACGCAGTATTTT
cdr3_aa: CASSLLPGVSTDTQYF